This note documents a single T cell receptor (beta chain) sequence. Its matching antigen is unknown. The CDR3 sequence is 14 residues long. V dropped 1 base and J dropped 7 bases, with 11 bases sitting between them. CDR1 is SEHNR, CDR2 FQNEAQ, per germline (reference sequence). This specimen comes from a study of identical twins. Study findings and constraints: Cross-sectional statistics underpinned the conclusions; the same donors were not followed.

Carrying unique molecular identifiers, the cDNA also gained a universal primer site through template switching. TCRdb fed the 5' RACE reads into MiXCR, producing one record per CDR3 protein. The repertoire holds 260,000 or so distinct CDR3 sequences, with around 7.6% as singletons. These records were also assigned to another study, of yellow fever vaccine responses in identical twins.

This rearrangement joins TRBV7-9 to TRBJ2-1; a weak D match, TRBD2 (5 bases). This TCR was recovered from a woman aged 18-30 years in good health. The sequencing input was CD8+ T cells sorted from blood. The CDR3, as DNA: TGTGCCAGCAGCTTAGGTGCTAGCCGGAATGAGCAGTTCTTC. It yields the protein CASSLGASRNEQFF.